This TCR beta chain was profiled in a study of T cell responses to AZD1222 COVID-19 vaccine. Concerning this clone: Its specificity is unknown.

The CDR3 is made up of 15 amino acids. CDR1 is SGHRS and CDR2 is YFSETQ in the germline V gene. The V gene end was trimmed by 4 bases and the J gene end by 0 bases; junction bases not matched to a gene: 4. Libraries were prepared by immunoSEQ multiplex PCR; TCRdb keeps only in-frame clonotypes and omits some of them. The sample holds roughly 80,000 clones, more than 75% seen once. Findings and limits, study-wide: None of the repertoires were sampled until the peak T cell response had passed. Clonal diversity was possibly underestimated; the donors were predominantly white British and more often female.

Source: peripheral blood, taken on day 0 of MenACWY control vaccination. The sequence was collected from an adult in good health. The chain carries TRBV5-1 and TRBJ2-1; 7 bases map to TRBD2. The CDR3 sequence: CASSPAGNSYNEQFF. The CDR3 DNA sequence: TGCGCCAGCAGCCCAGCGGGAAACTCCTACAATGAGCAGTTCTTC.